This passage covers 22 T cell receptor beta chains from one sample sequenced in a study of vaccination effects on CD4 cells after COVID-19. Antigens for these TCRs are unknown. TCRdb's copy holds only in-frame clones and misses some; the assay was immunoSEQ multiplex PCR. The table lists 25,000 to 30,000 clones, 75% to 85% of them singletons. Using viral peptide pools, the ViraFEST assay grew out antigen-specific CD4+ T cells prior to sequencing. Scientists isolated CD4+ T cells after an approximately 10-day culture period ended. According to the study, vaccine recipients showed no prior SARS-CoV-2 infection and negative nucleocapsid antibodies. Sequencing was performed on CD4+ T cells from PBMCs cultured with SARS-CoV-2 spike peptides, taken before COVID-19 vaccination. The receptors stem from a human donor who received a COVID-19 vaccine.

The chain couples TRBV28 to TRBJ2-7; D ambiguous. V was trimmed by 5 bases and J by 6 bases, leaving 20 bases between them. Germline V gives CDR1 MDHEN, CDR2 SYDVKM. The length of the CDR3 is 15 residues. The CDR3 nucleotides read TGTGCCAGCAGTGGGATCTTTCCCCCGAAGGCCGAGCAGTACTTC. It translates to CASSGIFPPKAEQYF.

This clone has more than one count but fewer than ten. The V and J genes are TRBV6-2 or TRBV6-3 and TRBJ2-6; D gene unclear. The CDR3 consists of 15 residues. Looked up from germline, CDR1 is MNHEY and CDR2 is SVGEGT. V dropped 5 bases and J dropped 1 base, with 9 bases sitting between them. CDR3 protein: CASSRRQSGANVLTF. The DNA for the CDR3 is TGTGCCAGCAGTCGACGGCAATCTGGGGCCAACGTCCTGACTTTC.

V usage is TRBV11-2 and J usage is TRBJ1-3; TRBD1 aligns across 7 bases. The junction had 5 bases not matched to a gene; V was cut back by 4 bases and J by 2 bases. Germline V CDR1 and CDR2: SGHAT, FQNNGV. The CDR3 has 15 amino acids. Here the CDR3 DNA reads TGTGCCAGCAGCTCACAGACAGGGCCTGGAAACACCATATATTTT. Protein product: CASSSQTGPGNTIYF.

In this sample, this clone turned up a few times. The J gene is TRBJ1-1, the V gene TRBV4-2; 7 nucleotides line up with TRBD1. Losses at the gene ends were 0 bases for V and 1 base for J; bases not matched to a gene: 29. This CDR3 has 24 amino acids. Germline assignment: CDR1 LGHNA and CDR2 YNFKEQ. CDR3 coding DNA: TGTGCCAGCAGCCAAGAAAGGACCATTAGGAGGGCTGACTCAACGGGACAGAGGAACACTGAAGCTTTCTTT. The encoded protein is CASSQERTIRRADSTGQRNTEAFF.

This chain connects TRBV5-4 to TRBJ2-3, with D maybe TRBD1 (5 bases). The CDR3 runs to 14 residues. V was clipped by 1 base and J by 4 bases, with 10 bases between them. Germline CDR1 is SGHNT and CDR2 is YYREEE (reference sequence). CDR3 in DNA: TGTGCCAGCAGCTTGTCGCAGGGATCAGATACGCAGTATTTT. It encodes CASSLSQGSDTQYF. The full variable domain, with the rest looked up from reference TRBV5-4 and TRBJ2-3, is ETGVTQSPTHLIKTRGQQVTLRCSSQSGHNTVSWYQQALGQGPQFIFQYYREEENGRGNFPPRFSGLQFPNYSSELNVNALELDDSALYLCASSLSQGSDTQYFGPGTRLTVL.

The chain couples TRBV7-9 to TRBJ1-6; D is possibly TRBD1 (6 bases). The CDR3 loop spans 12 amino acids. The V end lost 5 bases, the J end lost 14 bases, and 13 bases lay between the germline ends. In germline, CDR1 is SEHNR, CDR2 FQNEAQ (reference sequence). The CDR3 region has the DNA TGTGCCAGCAGCCCCTCACAGGGCACCCTCCACTTT. It encodes CASSPSQGTLHF.

This clone turned up a few times. The same CDR3 also results from other DNA sequences found in this sample. The chain couples TRBV5-1 to TRBJ1-6; TRBD1 matches 7 bases. Germline CDR1 reads SGHRS; CDR2 reads YFSETQ. V was clipped by 4 bases and J by 9 bases; unmatched bases: 7. CDR3 length equals 14 residues. CDR3 protein: CASSPQGSGSPLHF. The DNA of the CDR3 is TGCGCCAGCAGCCCACAGGGGAGCGGTTCACCCCTCCACTTT. Full variable domain (missing parts from reference TRBV5-1 and TRBJ1-6): KAGVTQTPRYLIKTRGQQVTLSCSPISGHRSVSWYQQTPGQGLQFLFEYFSETQRNKGNFPGRFSGRQFSNSRSEMNVSTLELGDSALYLCASSPQGSGSPLHFGNGTRLTVT.

The V call is TRBV30, the J call TRBJ2-1; 10 bases are shared with TRBD2. Germline CDR1 is GTSNPN and CDR2 is SVGIG (reference sequence). The V segment lost 5 bases and the J segment 3 bases; nucleotides outside the gene matches: 4. The CDR3 is made up of 14 amino acids. CDR3 region: CAWLAGAFYNEQFF. In nucleotides, the CDR3 is TGTGCCTGGCTAGCGGGGGCTTTCTACAATGAGCAGTTCTTC.

The rearrangement joins TRBV4-2 to TRBJ1-5; D gene unclear. CDR1 and CDR2 from the germline V gene are LGHNA and YNFKEQ. With 0 bases removed from V and 7 bases from J, the gap between germline ends came to 13 bases. The CDR3 runs 15 residues. The CDR3 coding sequence is TGTGCCAGCAGCCAAGAGTTCACCCCAAGGCAGCCCCAGCATTTT. Amino acid sequence: CASSQEFTPRQPQHF.

V gene TRBV5-4 combines with J gene TRBJ2-5; 11 bases agree with TRBD2. After removal of 4 bases from V and 3 bases from J, the junction contained 5 bases not matched to a gene. The germline V gene encodes CDR1 SGHNT and CDR2 YYREEE (reference sequence). The CDR3 totals 15 residues. Here the CDR3 reads CASSPRGLAEETQYF. The CDR3 bases are TGTGCCAGCAGCCCAAGGGGACTAGCGGAAGAGACCCAGTACTTC.

In this sample, this clone turned up once. V gene TRBV21-1 combines with J gene TRBJ2-3; TRBD2, as called in the table, went unchecked against the DNA. TRBV21-1 is termed a pseudogene. This CDR3 has 13 residues. The CDR3 here is CASSKLAPDTQYF. CDR3 DNA: TGTGCCAGCAGCAAGCTAGCCCCAGATACGCAGTATTTT.

The chain combines TRBV7-6 with TRBJ1-3, with D tentatively TRBD1 (6 bases). The CDR3 totals 15 residues. V gave up 1 base and J gave up 0 bases, with 7 bases separating them. Germline V gene lookup returns CDR1 SGHVS and CDR2 FNYEAQ. In DNA, the CDR3 is TGTGCCAGCAGCTTAGGGGGGCCCTCTGGAAACACCATATATTTT. The encoded protein is CASSLGGPSGNTIYF. Full variable domain (outside the CDR3, taken from reference TRBV7-6 and TRBJ1-3): GAGVSQSPRYKVTKRGQDVALRCDPISGHVSLYWYRQALGQGPEFLTYFNYEAQQDKSGLPNDRFSAERPEGSISTLTIQRTEQRDSAMYRCASSLGGPSGNTIYFGEGSWLTVV.

The V and J genes are TRBV6-1 and TRBJ2-7; TRBD2 matches at 10 bases. This CDR3 has 16 residues. The germline V gene has CDR1 MNHNS and CDR2 SASEGT. V trimming: 3 bases; J trimming: 6 bases; junction bases outside the gene matches: 11. The CDR3 here is CASSDLKAGGPGEQYF. In DNA, the CDR3 is TGTGCCAGCAGTGATCTCAAAGCGGGAGGGCCGGGCGAGCAGTACTTC.

This chain connects TRBV6-2 or TRBV6-3 to TRBJ2-1, with TRBD2 matching 8 bases. The CDR3 extends over 12 amino acids. Trimming at V came to 5 bases and at J to 10 bases, leaving 4 bases not matched to a gene. Per the germline V gene, CDR1 is MNHEY and CDR2 is SVGEGT. Here the CDR3 DNA reads TGTGCCAGCAGTACTCAGCGGGGGGAGCAGTTCTTC. Protein: CASSTQRGEQFF.

This clone was picked up a small number of times. The J gene is TRBJ1-4, the V gene TRBV27, with a possible D match to TRBD1 (5 bases). The ends were cut back, 1 base at V and 3 bases at J, with 18 bases in the middle. From germline, CDR1 is MNHEY and CDR2 SMNVEV (reference sequence). CDR3 size: 18 residues. CDR3 bases: TGTGCCAGCAGTTTATTCTTCAGGCCGGGGGAACCTAATGAAAAACTGTTTTTT. Its protein product is CASSLFFRPGEPNEKLFF.

V and J are TRBV5-1 and TRBJ2-2; TRBD2 aligns across 13 bases. Germline V CDR1 and CDR2: SGHRS, YFSETQ. The V and J ends lost 2 bases and 3 bases, in that order; junction bases with no gene match: 1. The CDR3 has 16 amino acids. The CDR3 is CASSLLAGGDTGELFF. The CDR3 nucleotides read TGCGCCAGCAGCTTACTAGCGGGAGGGGACACCGGGGAGCTGTTTTTT.

V and J are TRBV23-1 and TRBJ1-3; no firm D call. TRBV23-1 is an ORF; its function is uncertain. The CDR3 covers 17 residues. V lost 6 bases to trimming and J lost 0 bases, with 18 bases between them. CDR3 bases: TGCGCCAGCAGCCTTTTTCGGGTCCCGAGCTCTGGAAACACCATATATTTT. Translated, it gives CASSLFRVPSSGNTIYF.

V usage is TRBV6-1 and J usage is TRBJ2-5; D tentatively reads TRBD1 or TRBD2 (5 bases each). The ends were cut back, 4 bases at V and 8 bases at J, with 26 bases in the middle. There are 17 residues in the CDR3. From germline, CDR1 is MNHNS and CDR2 SASEGT. The CDR3 protein is CASSARTRDVGRDTQYF. In nucleotides, the CDR3 is TGTGCCAGCAGTGCCCGGACCAGGGACGTTGGTAGAGACACCCAGTACTTC.

V usage is TRBV30 and J usage is TRBJ1-2; D unclear. The CDR3 sequence is 17 residues long. The germline gives CDR1 GTSNPN, CDR2 SVGIG (reference sequence). V shed 3 bases and J shed 0 bases, with 20 bases lying between them. This CDR3 is CAWSTRPRVKTNYGYTF. Here the CDR3 DNA reads TGTGCCTGGAGCACTAGGCCACGGGTAAAAACTAACTATGGCTACACCTTC.

The chain carries TRBV19 and TRBJ2-2; TRBD1 matches at 12 bases. With V trimmed by 6 bases and J by 7 bases, 9 bases remained unmatched. Germline V gene lookup returns CDR1 LNHDA and CDR2 SQIVND (reference sequence). The CDR3 loop spans 16 amino acids. CDR3 amino acids: CASSPGTGGYIGELFF. For the CDR3, the DNA is TGTGCCAGTAGCCCTGGGACAGGGGGCTATATCGGGGAGCTGTTTTTT.

The genes are TRBV27 and TRBJ1-5, with D maybe TRBD1 (6 bases). CDR3 length: 15 residues. The germline V and J ends were trimmed by 0 bases and 3 bases, with 9 bases remaining between them. Germline loops: CDR1 MNHEY, CDR2 SMNVEV (reference sequence). CDR3 residues: CASSLSQGVNQPQHF. The CDR3 DNA is TGTGCCAGCAGTTTATCACAGGGAGTCAATCAGCCCCAGCATTTT.

The chain carries TRBV27 and TRBJ1-5, with D possibly being TRBD1 (6 bases). Trimming removed 2 bases from V and 2 bases from J, with 13 bases in between. Germline loops: CDR1 MNHEY, CDR2 SMNVEV (reference sequence). The CDR3 covers 16 residues. The CDR3 DNA sequence: TGTGCCAGCAGTTTAAGCCGGACAGCCCGCAATCAGCCCCAGCATTTT. Translating gives CASSLSRTARNQPQHF.